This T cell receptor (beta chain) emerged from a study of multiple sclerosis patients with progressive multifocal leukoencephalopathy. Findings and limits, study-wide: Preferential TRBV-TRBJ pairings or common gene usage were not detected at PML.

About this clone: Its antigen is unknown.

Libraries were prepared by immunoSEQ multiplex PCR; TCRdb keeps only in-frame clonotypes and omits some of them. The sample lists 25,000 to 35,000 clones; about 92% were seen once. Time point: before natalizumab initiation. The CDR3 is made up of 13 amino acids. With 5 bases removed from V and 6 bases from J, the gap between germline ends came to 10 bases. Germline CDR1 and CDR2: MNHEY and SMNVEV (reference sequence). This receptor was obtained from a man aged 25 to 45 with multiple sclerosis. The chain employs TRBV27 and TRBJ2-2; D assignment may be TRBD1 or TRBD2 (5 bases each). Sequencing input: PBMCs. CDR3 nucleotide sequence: TGTGCCAGCAGTATCTGGGGGTCCGGGGAGCTGTTTTTT. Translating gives CASSIWGSGELFF.